What follows are 10 T cell receptor beta chains derived from one specimen sequenced in a study of CD8 T cells in ankylosing spondylitis. TCRdb ran MiXCR on the 5' RACE reads and lists one entry per CDR3 protein. The sample has approximately 220,000 distinct CDR3 sequences, around 25% seen once. Sample: blood, either unsorted or a sorted T cell fraction (not recorded which). These receptors were taken from a male donor with ankylosing spondylitis or in good health (not recorded which).

Comments on this clonotype: Possible read error: a much larger clone is one base away. The chain carries TRBV12-3 or TRBV12-4 and TRBJ2-1; D perhaps matches TRBD2 (6 bases). The CDR3 has 13 amino acids. The CDR3 DNA is TGTGCCAGCAGGATGGGGGAGGCAAATGAGCTGTTCTTC. Amino acid sequence: CASRMGEANELFF.

This clonotype has at least ten counts. The chain carries TRBV5-1 and TRBJ1-5; TRBD1 agrees at 7 bases. The junction had 6 bases not matched to a gene; V was cut back by 4 bases and J by 2 bases. This CDR3 is 15 amino acids long. In germline, CDR1 is SGHRS, CDR2 YFSETQ. In nucleotides, the CDR3 is TGCGCCAGCAGCCCGGATACAGGGGGCAATCAGCCCCAGCATTTT. Amino acids: CASSPDTGGNQPQHF.

This clonotype appeared a few times. The chain uses TRBV4-2 and TRBJ2-4, with TRBD2 matching 8 bases. Germline CDR1 and CDR2: LGHNA and YNFKEQ. V dropped 1 base and J dropped 3; count of bases not matched to a gene: 14. The CDR3 extends over 19 amino acids. The CDR3 sequence is CASSQVGTRGLSSKNIQYF. In nucleotides, the CDR3 is TGTGCCAGCAGCCAAGTTGGGACTAGAGGTCTCAGCAGCAAAAACATTCAGTACTTC.

This sequence joins TRBV12-3 or TRBV12-4 and TRBJ2-1; 10 bases map to TRBD2. This CDR3 has 14 residues. The J segment lost 9 bases and the V segment lost 6 bases, leaving 8 bases of the junction unmatched. The CDR3 protein is CASRESGRAGEQFF. The CDR3 DNA sequence: TGTGCCAGCAGGGAGAGCGGGAGGGCCGGTGAGCAGTTCTTC.

The rearrangement uses TRBV7-9 and TRBJ2-3, with TRBD1 identical over 8 bases. V was pared by 10 bases and J by 2 bases, with 11 bases of the junction left unmatched. The CDR3 is 15 amino acids. The V gene's germline CDR1 is SEHNR and CDR2 FQNEAQ (reference sequence). Here the CDR3 reads CAIRVGQGATDTQYF. DNA of the CDR3: TGTGCCATCCGAGTTGGACAGGGAGCCACAGATACGCAGTATTTT.

This clonotype was picked up many times. This rearrangement joins TRBV5-1 to TRBJ2-7; 12 bases are a match to TRBD2. The CDR3 is made up of 13 amino acids. Germline V gene sequence: CDR1 SGHRS, CDR2 YFSETQ. V was pared by 5 bases and J by 5 bases, with 2 bases of the junction left unmatched. This CDR3 is CASRTSGGHEQYF. The CDR3 nucleotides are TGCGCCAGCAGGACTAGCGGGGGTCACGAGCAGTACTTC.

This clonotype occurred many times. The chain has TRBV12-3 or TRBV12-4 and TRBJ2-6, with a possible D match to TRBD1 (5 bases). Between the trimmed V and J ends, which lost 5 bases and 0 bases, there was a span of 11 bases. This CDR3 comprises 16 residues. The CDR3, as DNA: TGTGCCAGCAGTCCAGCTAGGGGCTCTGGGGCCAACGTCCTGACTTTC. Amino acids: CASSPARGSGANVLTF.

This sequence joins TRBV18 and TRBJ2-1, with unresolved D. Germline-derived CDR1 and CDR2 are KGHSH and LQKENI. The ends were cut back, 0 bases at V and 0 bases at J, with 6 bases in the middle. This CDR3 has 15 amino acids. The CDR3 region is CASSPPLNSYNEQFF. The DNA of the CDR3 is TGTGCCAGCTCACCACCCTTGAACTCCTACAATGAGCAGTTCTTC.

This clonotype was observed at least ten times. This CDR3 reads CASSLGLAGPRDTQYF. DNA of the CDR3: TGTGCCAGCAGTTTAGGTCTAGCGGGGCCGCGGGATACGCAGTATTTT. The chain joins TRBV12-3 or TRBV12-4 to TRBJ2-3; TRBD2 matches at 9 bases. V lost 1 base and J lost 6; bases outside the gene matches: 8. The CDR3 is made up of 16 amino acids.

The rearrangement joins TRBV15 to TRBJ2-3, with D perhaps given as TRBD1 or TRBD2 (5 bases each). This CDR3 is built from 14 residues. Germline V CDR1 and CDR2: LNHNV, YYDKDF (reference sequence). Trimming stripped 1 base from V and 6 bases from J, with 11 bases between. In DNA, the CDR3 is TGTGCCACCAGCAGAGGGGGGACGGGTGATACGCAGTATTTT. Residues: CATSRGGTGDTQYF.